Listed below are T cell receptor beta chains from one sample, sequenced in a study of control samples from healthy donors and cancer patients. The assay was immunoSEQ multiplex PCR, and TCRdb's table has in-frame clones only and misses some. The table includes approximately 150,000 clones, about 93% detected once. Sequences were obtained from blood. Source of these receptors: a woman aged 30 to 39 in good health. Both conserved end residues are part of each CDR3. D genes are given only for firm matches. The size of a clone is reported for some rows only, either as once, few or many, or as a class for expanded clones.

abundance	j_gene	v_gene	d_gene	CDR3nt	CDR3aa
NA	TRBJ1-4	TRBV4-1	TRBD1	TGCGCCAGCAGTCCCGGGACAGGGCCCGAAAAACTGTTTTTT	CASSPGTGPEKLFF
NA	TRBJ2-4	TRBV11-2	NA	TGTGCCAGCAGCTCGTTAGCTCGCGGGCTAGCCAAAAACATTCAGTACTTC	CASSSLARGLAKNIQYF
NA	TRBJ1-1	TRBV9	NA	TGTGCCAGCAGCGCTTCCGGGAACACTGAAGCTTTCTTT	CASSASGNTEAFF
NA	TRBJ1-5	TRBV6-4	NA	TGTGCCAGCAGTGCCCAGAGCAATCAGCCCCAGCATTTT	CASSAQSNQPQHF
NA	TRBJ1-4	TRBV19	TRBD1	TGTGCCAGTAGTCGGACAGGCGTGAATGAAAAACTGTTTTTT	CASSRTGVNEKLFF
NA	TRBJ1-2	TRBV28	TRBD1	TGTGCCAGCAGTTTACTCGCGGGACAGGGAACTGGCTACACCTTC	CASSLLAGQGTGYTF
NA	TRBJ1-3	TRBV25-1	TRBD1	TGTGCCAGCAGAACAGGGGGCGCAGGAAACACCATATATTTT	CASRTGGAGNTIYF
NA	TRBJ2-1	TRBV4-1	NA	TGCGCCAGCAGCCAGGCCGGCTACAATGAGCAGTTCTTC	CASSQAGYNEQFF
few	TRBJ1-5	TRBV7-9	NA	TGTGCCAGCAGCTTAGCCAAGGGACATCTAGTTTTACCCCAGCATTTT	CASSLAKGHLVLPQHF
NA	TRBJ2-5	TRBV5-8	NA	TGTGCCAGCAGCCTTGGGGTGGGCCAAGAGACCCAGTACTTC	CASSLGVGQETQYF
NA	TRBJ1-2	TRBV19	NA	TGTGCCAGTAGTAATGAGGAACCTGGCGGCTACACCTTC	CASSNEEPGGYTF
NA	TRBJ2-1	TRBV6-1	NA	TGTGCCAGCAGTGAAAGCGAGGAGTACAATGAGCAGTTCTTC	CASSESEEYNEQFF
once	TRBJ2-7	TRBV23-1	NA	TGCGCCAGCATGTCCTACGAGCAGTACTTC	CASMSYEQYF
NA	TRBJ2-7	TRBV6-4	TRBD2	TGTGCCAGCAGTCACGAATCACCGGGACTAGGTTTCTACGAGCAGTACTTC	CASSHESPGLGFYEQYF
NA	TRBJ2-2	TRBV5-6	NA	TGTGCCAGCAGCGTTCATCCAAACACCGGGGAGCTGTTTTTT	CASSVHPNTGELFF
few	TRBJ2-7	TRBV7-9	NA	TGTGCCAGCAGCTTAGTTGACGGTCAATCCTACGAGCAGTACTTC	CASSLVDGQSYEQYF
NA	TRBJ2-5	TRBV5-6	TRBD1	TGTGCCAGCAGCACTAGGACAGGGGCGGACCAAGAGACCCAGTACTTC	CASSTRTGADQETQYF
once	TRBJ1-5	TRBV28	NA	TGTGCCAGCAGTTTATCAGATGTGTCCCAGCATTTT	CASSLSDVSQHF
NA	TRBJ2-5	TRBV18	NA	TGTGCCAGCTCCTTGTACCAAGAGACCCAGTACTTC	CASSLYQETQYF
few	TRBJ2-1	TRBV4-1	TRBD2	TGCGCCAGCAGCCCCGGTATGAGGGGCGGGAGGGCCCCTGAGCAGTTCTTC	CASSPGMRGGRAPEQFF